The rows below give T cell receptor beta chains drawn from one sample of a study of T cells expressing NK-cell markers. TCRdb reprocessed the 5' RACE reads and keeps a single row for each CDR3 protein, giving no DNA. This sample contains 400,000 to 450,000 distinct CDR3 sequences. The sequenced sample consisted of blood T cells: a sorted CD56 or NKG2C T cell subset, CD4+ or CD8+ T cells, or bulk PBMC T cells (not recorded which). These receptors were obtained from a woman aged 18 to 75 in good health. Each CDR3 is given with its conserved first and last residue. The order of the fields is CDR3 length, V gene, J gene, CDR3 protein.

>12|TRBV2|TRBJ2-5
CASWDSIGTQYF
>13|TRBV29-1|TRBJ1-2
CSVAGSGGYGYTF
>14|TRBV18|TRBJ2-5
CASSPKSGEETQYF
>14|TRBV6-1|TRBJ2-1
CASREGFANNEQFF
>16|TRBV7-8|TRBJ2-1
CASSLSHSLSYNEQFF
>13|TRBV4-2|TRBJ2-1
CASSPWTGGDGVF
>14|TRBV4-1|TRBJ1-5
CASSQGPSNQPQHF
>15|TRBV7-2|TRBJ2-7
CASFWGLTSSYEQYF
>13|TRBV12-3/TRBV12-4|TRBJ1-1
CASSDKGNTEAFF
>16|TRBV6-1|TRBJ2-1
CASSASGTSVYNEQFF
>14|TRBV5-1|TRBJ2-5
CASSLVGGLETQYF
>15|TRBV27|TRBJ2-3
CASSPQRERPDTQYF
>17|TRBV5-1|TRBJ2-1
CASRGLERGSSYNEQFF
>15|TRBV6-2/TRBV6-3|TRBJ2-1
CASSYGTGEHNEQFF
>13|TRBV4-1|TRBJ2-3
CASSQVMSDTQYF
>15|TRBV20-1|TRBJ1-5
CSATSGGIRNQPQHF
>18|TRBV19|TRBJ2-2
CASSIRLAGGPNTGELFF